This TCR beta chain was recovered during a study of cytomegalovirus exposure and HLA in healthy donors. Study-level background: Of a few hundred genotyped donors, 81% grouped in the Caucasian-associated ancestry cluster. Findings and limits, study-wide: Analyses of presence/absence relied on an assumption of roughly uniform sequencing depth across donors.

Concerning this clone: Its antigen is still unknown.

The PCR ran on 60 Vbeta and 13 Jbeta primers. In the original workflow: Later, an analysis found 75 million to 100 million unique TCR beta chains, and approximately 10 million of these were shared. Libraries were prepared by immunoSEQ multiplex PCR; TCRdb keeps only in-frame clonotypes and omits some of them. V and J calls plus clone size are reproduced from that table; the DNA served to infer D and trimming. The data contain 90,000 to 110,000 clones, under 85% of them seen just once; the ten biggest clones take up about 8%. Donors counted as nominally healthy when sampled, yet unrecorded immune exposures were likely. The CDR3 length is 15 residues. Germline V CDR1 and CDR2: SGDLS, YYNGEE. V was trimmed by 2 bases and J by 1 base, leaving 9 bases between them.

What was sequenced was PBMCs. This TCR came from a woman between 50 and 59 years old in good health and CMV-seropositive. V and J are TRBV9 and TRBJ2-2; D unclear. In DNA, the CDR3 is TGTGCCAGCAGCGTCTCCTCTGTGAACACCGGGGAGCTGTTTTTT. The encoded protein is CASSVSSVNTGELFF.